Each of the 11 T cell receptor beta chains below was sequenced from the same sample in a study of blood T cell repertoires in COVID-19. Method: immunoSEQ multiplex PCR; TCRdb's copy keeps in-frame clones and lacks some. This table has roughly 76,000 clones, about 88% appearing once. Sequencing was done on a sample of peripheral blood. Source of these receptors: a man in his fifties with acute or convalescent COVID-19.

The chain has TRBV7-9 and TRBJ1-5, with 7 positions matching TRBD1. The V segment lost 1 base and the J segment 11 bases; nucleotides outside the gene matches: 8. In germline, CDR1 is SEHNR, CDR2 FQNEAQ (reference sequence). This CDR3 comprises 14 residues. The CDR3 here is CASSLEGTETTQHF. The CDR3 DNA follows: TGTGCCAGCAGCTTAGAAGGGACAGAGACCACCCAGCATTTT. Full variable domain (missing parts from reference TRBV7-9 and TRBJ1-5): DTGVSQNPRHKITKRGQNVTFRCDPISEHNRLYWYRQTLGQGPEFLTYFQNEAQLEKSRLLSDRFSAERPKGSFSTLEIQRTEQGDSAMYLCASSLEGTETTQHFGDGTRLSIL.

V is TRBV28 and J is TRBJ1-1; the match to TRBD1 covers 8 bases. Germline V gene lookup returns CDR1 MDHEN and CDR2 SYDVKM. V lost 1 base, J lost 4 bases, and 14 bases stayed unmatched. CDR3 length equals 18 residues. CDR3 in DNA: TGTGCCAGCAGTTTATATCAGGGGGCGGCTGATCTGGGCACTGAAGCTTTCTTT. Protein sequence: CASSLYQGAADLGTEAFF. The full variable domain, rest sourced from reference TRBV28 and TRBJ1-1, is DVKVTQSSRYLVKRTGEKVFLECVQDMDHENMFWYRQDPGLGLRLIYFSYDVKMKEKGDIPEGYSVSREKKERFSLILESASTNQTSMYLCASSLYQGAADLGTEAFFGQGTRLTVV.

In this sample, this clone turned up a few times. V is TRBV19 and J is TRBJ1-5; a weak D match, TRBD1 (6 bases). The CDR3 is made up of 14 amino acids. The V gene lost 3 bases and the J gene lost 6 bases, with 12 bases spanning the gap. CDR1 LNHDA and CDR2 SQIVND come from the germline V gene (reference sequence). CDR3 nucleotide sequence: TGTGCCAGTAGTATGACCCAGGGGATTCAGCCCCAGCATTTT. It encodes CASSMTQGIQPQHF.

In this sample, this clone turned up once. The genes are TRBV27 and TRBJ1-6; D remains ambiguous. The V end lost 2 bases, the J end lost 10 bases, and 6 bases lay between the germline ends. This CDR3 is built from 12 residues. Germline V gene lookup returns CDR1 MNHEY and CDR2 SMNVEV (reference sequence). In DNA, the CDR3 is TGTGCCAGCAGTTTACCCCAATCACCCCTCCACTTT. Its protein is CASSLPQSPLHF.

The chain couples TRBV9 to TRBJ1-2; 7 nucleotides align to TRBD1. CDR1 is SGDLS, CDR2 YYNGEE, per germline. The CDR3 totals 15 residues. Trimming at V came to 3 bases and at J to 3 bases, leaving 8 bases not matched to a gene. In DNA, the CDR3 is TGTGCCAGCAGCGCGACAGGGTCGGGGGACTATGGCTACACCTTC. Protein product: CASSATGSGDYGYTF.

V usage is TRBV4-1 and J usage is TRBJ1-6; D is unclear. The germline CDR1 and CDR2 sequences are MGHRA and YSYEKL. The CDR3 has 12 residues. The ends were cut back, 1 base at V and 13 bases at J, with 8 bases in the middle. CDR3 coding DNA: TGCGCCAGCAGCCAAGGCCTATTCCCCCTCCACTTT. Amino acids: CASSQGLFPLHF.

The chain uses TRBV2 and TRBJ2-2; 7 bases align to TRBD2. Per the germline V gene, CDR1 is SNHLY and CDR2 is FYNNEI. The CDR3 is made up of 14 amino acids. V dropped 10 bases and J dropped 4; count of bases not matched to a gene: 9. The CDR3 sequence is CATEPAGRTGELFF. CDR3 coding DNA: TGTGCCACTGAGCCAGCGGGACGCACCGGGGAGCTGTTTTTT.

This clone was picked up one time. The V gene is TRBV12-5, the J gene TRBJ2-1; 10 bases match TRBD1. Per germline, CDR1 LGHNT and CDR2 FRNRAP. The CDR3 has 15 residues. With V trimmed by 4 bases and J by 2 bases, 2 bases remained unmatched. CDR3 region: CASGSDRGPYNEQFF. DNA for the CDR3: TGTGCTAGTGGTTCCGACAGGGGGCCCTACAATGAGCAGTTCTTC.

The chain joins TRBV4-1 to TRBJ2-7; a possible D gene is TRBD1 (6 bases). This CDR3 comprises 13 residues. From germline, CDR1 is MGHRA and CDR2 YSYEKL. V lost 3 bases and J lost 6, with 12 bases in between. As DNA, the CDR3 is TGCGCCAGCAGCCACGGCAGGGGTAGCGAGCAGTACGTC. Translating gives CASSHGRGSEQYV.

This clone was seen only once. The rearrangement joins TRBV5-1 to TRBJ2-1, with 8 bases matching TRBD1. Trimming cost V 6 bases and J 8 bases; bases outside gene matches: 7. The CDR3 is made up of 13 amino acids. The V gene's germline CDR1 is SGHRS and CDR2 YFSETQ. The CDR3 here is CASTGTGFDEQFF. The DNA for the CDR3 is TGCGCCAGCACCGGGACAGGATTCGATGAGCAGTTCTTC.

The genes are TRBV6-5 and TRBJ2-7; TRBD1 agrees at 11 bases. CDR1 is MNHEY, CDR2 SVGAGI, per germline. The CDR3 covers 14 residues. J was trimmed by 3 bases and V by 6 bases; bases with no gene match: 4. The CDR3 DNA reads TGTGCCAGCAGCTCCGGGACAGGGGGCTACGAGCAGTACTTC. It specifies CASSSGTGGYEQYF.